The sequence of this T cell receptor (beta chain) was determined in a study of cytomegalovirus exposure and HLA in healthy donors. CDR1 is SGHRS and CDR2 is YFSETQ in the germline V gene. This CDR3 comprises 18 residues. With 3 bases clipped from V and 0 bases from J, the junction kept 8 bases outside the gene matches. 60 Vbeta and 13 Jbeta primers were used in PCR. Sequencing was performed with immunoSEQ multiplex PCR; in TCRdb, only in-frame clones are kept and a portion is missing. This repertoire shows 180,000 or so clones, about 62% found once; its top ten account for 2.5% to 3%. The clonotype comes from a man between 35 and 55 years old in good health and CMV-seronegative. The J gene is TRBJ1-6, the V gene TRBV5-1; TRBD1 aligns across 8 bases. Sequenced input: PBMCs. The CDR3 nucleotides read TGCGCCAGCAGCTATAGGGACAGGCGAAGCTCCTATAATTCACCCCTCCACTTT. Its translation: CASSYRDRRSSYNSPLHF. The complete variable domain, with remaining parts taken from reference TRBV5-1 and TRBJ1-6, reads KAGVTQTPRYLIKTRGQQVTLSCSPISGHRSVSWYQQTPGQGLQFLFEYFSETQRNKGNFPGRFSGRQFSNSRSEMNVSTLELGDSALYLCASSYRDRRSSYNSPLHFGNGTRLTVT.